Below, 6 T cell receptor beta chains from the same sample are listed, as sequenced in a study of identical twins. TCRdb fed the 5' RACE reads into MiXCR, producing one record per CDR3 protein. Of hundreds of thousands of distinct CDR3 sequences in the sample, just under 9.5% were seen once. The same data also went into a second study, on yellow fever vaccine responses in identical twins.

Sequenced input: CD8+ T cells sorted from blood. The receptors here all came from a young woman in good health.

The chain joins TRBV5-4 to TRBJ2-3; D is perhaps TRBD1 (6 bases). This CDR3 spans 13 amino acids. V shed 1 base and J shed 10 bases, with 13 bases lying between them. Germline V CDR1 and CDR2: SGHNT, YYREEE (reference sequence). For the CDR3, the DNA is TGTGCCAGCAGCTTGAGGGGACATTCGGCGCAGTATTTT. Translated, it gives CASSLRGHSAQYF.

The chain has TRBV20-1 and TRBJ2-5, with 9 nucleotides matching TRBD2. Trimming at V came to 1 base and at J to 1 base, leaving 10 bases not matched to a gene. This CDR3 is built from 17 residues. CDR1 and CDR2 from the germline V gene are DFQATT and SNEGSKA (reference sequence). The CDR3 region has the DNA TGCAGTGCTAGAGGGAACGGACTAGCGAACGTCCAAGAGACCCAGTACTTC. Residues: CSARGNGLANVQETQYF.

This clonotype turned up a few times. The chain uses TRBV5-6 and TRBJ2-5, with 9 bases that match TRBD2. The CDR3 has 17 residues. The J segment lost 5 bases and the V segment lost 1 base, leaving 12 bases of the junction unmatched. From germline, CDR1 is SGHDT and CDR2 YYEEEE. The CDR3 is CASSLRLAAWGDETQYF. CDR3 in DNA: TGTGCCAGCAGCTTGAGACTAGCGGCCTGGGGTGATGAGACCCAGTACTTC.

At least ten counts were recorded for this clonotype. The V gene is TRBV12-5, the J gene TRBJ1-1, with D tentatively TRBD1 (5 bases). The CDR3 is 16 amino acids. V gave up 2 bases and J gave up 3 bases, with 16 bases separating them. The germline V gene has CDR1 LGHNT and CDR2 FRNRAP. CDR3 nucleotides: TGTGCTAGTGGTTTGCCGTCGACAGTGCTGGACACTGAAGCTTTCTTT. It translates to CASGLPSTVLDTEAFF.

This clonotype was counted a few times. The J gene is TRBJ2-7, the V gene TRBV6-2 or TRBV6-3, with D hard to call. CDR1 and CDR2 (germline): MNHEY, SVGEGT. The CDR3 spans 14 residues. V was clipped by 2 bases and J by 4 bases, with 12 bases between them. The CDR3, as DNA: TGTGCCAGCAGTTACCGGCACCCCCCATACGAGCAGTACTTC. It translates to CASSYRHPPYEQYF.

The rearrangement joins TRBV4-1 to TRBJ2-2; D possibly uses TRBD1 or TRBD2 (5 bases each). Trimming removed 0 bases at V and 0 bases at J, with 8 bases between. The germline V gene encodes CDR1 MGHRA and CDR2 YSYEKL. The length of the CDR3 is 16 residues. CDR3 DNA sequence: TGCGCCAGCAGCCAAGAAGGGACCCCGAACACCGGGGAGCTGTTTTTT. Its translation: CASSQEGTPNTGELFF.